Sequencing of this TCR beta chain was carried out in a study of cytomegalovirus exposure and HLA in healthy donors. Primers for the PCR totalled 60 Vbeta and 13 Jbeta. TCRdb's copy holds only in-frame clones and misses some; the assay was immunoSEQ multiplex PCR. The sample shows under 200,000 clones, about 63% of them seen only once. This clone was observed once. This CDR3 comprises 14 residues. Germline lookup yields CDR1 LGHNT and CDR2 FRNRAP. The trim removed 5 bases at V and 5 bases at J, leaving 4 bases unmatched. V is TRBV12-5 and J is TRBJ2-7; 12 nucleotides align to TRBD1. The sample was PBMCs. The TCR comes from a middle-aged woman in good health and CMV-seropositive. CDR3 coding DNA: TGTGCTAGTGGTCCCGGGACAGGGGGCCACGAGCAGTACTTC. Protein product: CASGPGTGGHEQYF.